This T cell receptor (beta chain) was recorded in a study of B cell selection in AIRE deficiency. Profiled with immunoSEQ multiplex PCR; TCRdb holds only in-frame clones, not every one. The data contain about a thousand clones, about 81% of them singletons. The sorted conventional CD4 T cells were gated as CD4+CD127+. Germline V gene data show CDR1 as PRHDT and CDR2 as FYEKMQ (reference sequence). The J segment lost 1 base and the V segment lost 4 bases, leaving 7 bases of the junction unmatched. This CDR3 region has 16 residues. The chain links TRBV13 to TRBJ2-3; TRBD1 aligns across 8 bases. This clonotype originated in a human donor with AIRE deficiency. Sequences were obtained from conventional CD4+ T cells sorted from PBMCs. Written as DNA, the CDR3 is TGTGCCAGCAGCTCCCGGACGGGACAGGGCACAGATACGCAGTATTTT. As protein: CASSSRTGQGTDTQYF.